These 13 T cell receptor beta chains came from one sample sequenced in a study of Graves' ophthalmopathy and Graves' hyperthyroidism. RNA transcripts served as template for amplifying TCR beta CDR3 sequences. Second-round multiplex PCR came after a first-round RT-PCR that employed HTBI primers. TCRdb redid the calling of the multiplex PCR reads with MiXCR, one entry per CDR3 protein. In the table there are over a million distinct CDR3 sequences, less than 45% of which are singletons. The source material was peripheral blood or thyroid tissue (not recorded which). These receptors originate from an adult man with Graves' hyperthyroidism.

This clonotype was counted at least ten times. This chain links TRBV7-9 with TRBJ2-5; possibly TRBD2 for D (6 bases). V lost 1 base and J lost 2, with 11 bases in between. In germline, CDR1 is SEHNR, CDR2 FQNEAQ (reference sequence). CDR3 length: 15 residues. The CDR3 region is CASSLVGGPQETQYF. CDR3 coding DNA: TGTGCCAGCAGCTTAGTCGGGGGTCCACAAGAGACCCAGTACTTC.

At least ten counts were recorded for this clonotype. Written as DNA, the CDR3 is TGCAGCGTTACCGGGACAGGGCTCGGACAGCCCCAGCATTTT. Protein: CSVTGTGLGQPQHF. This chain joins TRBV29-1 and TRBJ1-5; 9 positions match TRBD1. J was trimmed by 7 bases and V by 5 bases; bases with no gene match: 9. Germline V gene sequence: CDR1 SQVTM, CDR2 ANQGSEA. CDR3 length: 14 amino acids.

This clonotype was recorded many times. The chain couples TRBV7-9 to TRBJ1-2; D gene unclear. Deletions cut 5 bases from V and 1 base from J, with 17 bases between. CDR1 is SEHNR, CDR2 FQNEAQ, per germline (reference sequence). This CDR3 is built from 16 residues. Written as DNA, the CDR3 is TGTGCCAGCAGCCCCAACAACGAGGTTTTTAACTATGGCTACACCTTC. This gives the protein CASSPNNEVFNYGYTF.

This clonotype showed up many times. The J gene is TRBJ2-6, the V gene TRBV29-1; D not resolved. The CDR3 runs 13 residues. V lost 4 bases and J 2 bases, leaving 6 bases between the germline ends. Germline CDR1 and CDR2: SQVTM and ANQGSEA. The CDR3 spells CSVGGPGANVLTF. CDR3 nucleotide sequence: TGCAGCGTTGGTGGGCCTGGGGCCAACGTCCTGACTTTC.

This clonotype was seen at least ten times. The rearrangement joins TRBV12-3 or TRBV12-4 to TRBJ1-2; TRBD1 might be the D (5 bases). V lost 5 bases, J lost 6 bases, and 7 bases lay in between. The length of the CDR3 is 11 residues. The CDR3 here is CASSPRDGYTF. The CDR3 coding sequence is TGTGCCAGCAGTCCCAGGGATGGCTACACCTTC.

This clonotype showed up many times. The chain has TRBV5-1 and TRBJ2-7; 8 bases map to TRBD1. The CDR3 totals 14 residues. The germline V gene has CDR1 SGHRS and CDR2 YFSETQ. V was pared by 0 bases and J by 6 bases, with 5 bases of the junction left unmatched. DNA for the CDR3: TGCGCCAGCAGCTTGGCCGACAGGGGAAGCGAGCAGTACTTC. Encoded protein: CASSLADRGSEQYF.

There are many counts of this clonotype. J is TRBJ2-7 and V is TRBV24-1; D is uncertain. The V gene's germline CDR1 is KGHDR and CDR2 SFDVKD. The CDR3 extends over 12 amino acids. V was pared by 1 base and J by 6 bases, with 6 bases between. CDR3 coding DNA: TGTGCCACCAGTGATTTCGGCTCCGAGCAGTACTTC. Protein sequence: CATSDFGSEQYF.

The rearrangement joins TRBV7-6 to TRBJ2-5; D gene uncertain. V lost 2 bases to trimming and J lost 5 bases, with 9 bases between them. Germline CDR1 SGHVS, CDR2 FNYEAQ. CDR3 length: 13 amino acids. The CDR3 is CASSLLVAETQYF. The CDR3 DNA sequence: TGTGCCAGCAGCTTACTAGTGGCCGAGACCCAGTACTTC.

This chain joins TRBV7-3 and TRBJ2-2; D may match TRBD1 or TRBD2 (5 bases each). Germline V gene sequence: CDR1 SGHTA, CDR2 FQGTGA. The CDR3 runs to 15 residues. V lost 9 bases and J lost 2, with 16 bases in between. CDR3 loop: CASDPEGTNTGELFF. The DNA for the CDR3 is TGTGCCAGTGATCCCGAAGGGACCAACACCGGGGAGCTGTTTTTT.

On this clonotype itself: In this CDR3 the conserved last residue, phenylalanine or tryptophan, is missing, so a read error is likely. CDR3: CASSIQYSPENSLHL. The DNA for the CDR3 is TGTGCCAGTAGTATCCAGTACAGCCCGGAAAATTCCCTCCACCTT. This chain joins TRBV19 and TRBJ1-6; no clear D gene. The CDR3 is 15 residues long. CDR1 and CDR2 from the germline V gene are LNHDA and SQIVND (reference sequence). Trimming left V 3 bases short and J 14 bases short, with 20 bases between.

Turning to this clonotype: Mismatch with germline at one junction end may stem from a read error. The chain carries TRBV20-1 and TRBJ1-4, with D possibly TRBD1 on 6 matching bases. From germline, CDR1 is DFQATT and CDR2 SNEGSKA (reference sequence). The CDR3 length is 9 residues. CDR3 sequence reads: CGASPRGCF. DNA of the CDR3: TGCGGTGCTAGCCCCAGGGGTTGTTTT.

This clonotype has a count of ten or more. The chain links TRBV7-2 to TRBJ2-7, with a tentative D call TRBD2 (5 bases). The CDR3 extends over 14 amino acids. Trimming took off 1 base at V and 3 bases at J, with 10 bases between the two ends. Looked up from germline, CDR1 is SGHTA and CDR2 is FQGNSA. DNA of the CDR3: TGTGCCAGCAGCTTAGTACTAGATAACTACGAGCAGTACTTC. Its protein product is CASSLVLDNYEQYF.

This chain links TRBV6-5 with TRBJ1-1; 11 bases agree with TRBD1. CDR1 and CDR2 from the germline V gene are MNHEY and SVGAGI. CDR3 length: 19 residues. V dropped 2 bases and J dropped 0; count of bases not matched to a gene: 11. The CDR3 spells CASSYLWDRGIGLNTEAFF. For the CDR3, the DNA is TGTGCCAGCAGTTACCTTTGGGACAGGGGGATAGGATTGAACACTGAAGCTTTCTTT.